This T cell receptor (beta chain) was retrieved from a study of OX40 agonist ivuxolimab in advanced cancers. For the study at large: The dose-escalation cohort was about 86% male, with a mean age of about 58 years, ranging about 20 to 85.

Libraries were prepared by immunoSEQ multiplex PCR; TCRdb keeps only in-frame clonotypes and omits some of them. The sample carries some 16,000 clones, roughly 82% recorded once. The sample holds a few counts of this clone. What it binds is not known. The CDR3 loop spans 12 amino acids. Germline CDR1 and CDR2: WSHSY and SAAADI. V shed 4 bases and J shed 5 bases, with 9 bases lying between them. Autoimmune disease history or systemic immunosuppression led to patients being barred. Study results and caveats: Which antigen the expanded peripheral T cells recognized is unknown.

This TCR was sampled from an adult with an advanced solid tumor such as melanoma, head and neck, liver or kidney cancer. This material consisted of CD4+ or CD8+ T cells sorted from blood, taken in a trial of the OX40 agonist ivuxolimab. The chain employs TRBV10-2 and TRBJ2-7; TRBD1 is a possible D gene (6 bases). The CDR3: CASSAQGHEQYF. The DNA of the CDR3 is TGCGCCAGCAGTGCACAGGGCCACGAGCAGTACTTC.